The T cell receptor beta chain under discussion was sequenced for a study of blood T cell repertoires in COVID-19 (dated by TCRdb to about 2020). In terms of the full investigation: Collaborator samples came from the United States, Italy and Spain and covered acute and convalescent phases of COVID-19. The prospective study material was composed of cDNA or gDNA derived from T cells, B-cell-depleted T cells, or PBMCs. Sample metadata almost always included a de-identified subject ID, COVID-19 status, age in years and sex. Samples were obtained from the ongoing ImmuneRACE study (first 160 participants) and from 1,200 or so subjects provided by 6 global collaborators. A freely available public database, intended as a resource for researchers studying the immune response to SARS-CoV-2, is where the repertoires were released. The dataset comprised deeply sampled blood TCRbeta repertoires from subjects exposed to, actively infected with, or recovered from COVID-19. Where available, HLA class I and class II types were obtained from metadata supplied by the sample provider rather than from assay-based typing. The research as a whole found: How much clinical and demographic metadata was included differed by source and by participant, and the metadata was provided uncurated.

Turning to this clone: Its antigen has not been determined. No clone much larger than this one lies a single base away; base qualities are absent.

Between the V and J ends, shortened by 0 bases and 4 bases respectively, the junction contains 4 bases. The CDR1 and CDR2 encoded by the germline V gene are SGHRS and YFSETQ. CDR3 length: 13 amino acids, cysteine to phenylalanine. Only CDR3 DNA remains: 39 bases, in frame from the first base. TCRbeta CDR3 regions were amplified from genomic DNA by means of the immunoSEQ Assay, a bias-controlled multiplex PCR. The authors' analysis ran thus. The number of nucleated cells in each sample was estimated by amplification of reference gene primers within the assay. Sequence reads were collapsed and filtered to measure the absolute abundance of every unique TCRbeta CDR3 rearrangement. For each sample, productive Simpson clonality was calculated as the square root of Simpson's diversity index across productive rearrangements. The immuneACCESS repertoire file appears here via TCRdb, limited to in-frame rearrangements. These files lack a portion of the clones; in checked studies, under half of the deficit traces to unresolved V genes, and the cause of the others is not known. D and trimming come from the DNA, and the V and J calls and clone size come from that table. This sample comprises fewer than 20,000 clones, roughly 86% of them detected only once. The leading ten clones occupy about 12% of the sample.

Each collaborating institution followed its own protocols to collect whole blood in K2EDTA tubes. For TCRbeta analysis, collaborator samples were shipped as frozen whole blood, as isolated PBMCs, or as DNA extracted from either sample type. This sequence originates from a human donor in a cohort sampled during active COVID-19. The rearrangement joined TRBV5-1 to TRBJ2-2, with the D gene call left open. Sequencing input: peripheral blood. Read as DNA, the sequence is TGCGCCAGCAGCTTGGGAGGCACCGGGGAGCTGTTTTTT. Its protein is CASSLGGTGELFF.